Listed here is a single T cell receptor beta chain. Its antigen is still unknown. Template switching added a universal primer site; cDNA carried unique molecular identifiers. TCRdb used MiXCR to reprocess the 5' RACE reads, holding one entry per CDR3 protein. The profile shows 1,800,000 or so distinct CDR3 sequences, about 32% of them singletons. This specimen belongs to a study of identical twins. Overall study results and limits: For zero-insertion analyses, partial confounding could come from invariant MAIT and iNKT cells. Insertions were reduced in abundant cord blood beta clonotypes but not in memory repertoires.

The CDR3 sequence is 12 residues long. Healthy Caucasians provided all donations. The sequencing input was cord blood. The chain couples TRBV21-1 to TRBJ1-2. TRBV21-1 is a documented pseudogene. The sequence was obtained from a newborn girl in good health. In nucleotides, the CDR3 is TGTGCCAGCAGCCACCTGGACTATGGCTACACCTTC. Translating gives CASSHLDYGYTF.